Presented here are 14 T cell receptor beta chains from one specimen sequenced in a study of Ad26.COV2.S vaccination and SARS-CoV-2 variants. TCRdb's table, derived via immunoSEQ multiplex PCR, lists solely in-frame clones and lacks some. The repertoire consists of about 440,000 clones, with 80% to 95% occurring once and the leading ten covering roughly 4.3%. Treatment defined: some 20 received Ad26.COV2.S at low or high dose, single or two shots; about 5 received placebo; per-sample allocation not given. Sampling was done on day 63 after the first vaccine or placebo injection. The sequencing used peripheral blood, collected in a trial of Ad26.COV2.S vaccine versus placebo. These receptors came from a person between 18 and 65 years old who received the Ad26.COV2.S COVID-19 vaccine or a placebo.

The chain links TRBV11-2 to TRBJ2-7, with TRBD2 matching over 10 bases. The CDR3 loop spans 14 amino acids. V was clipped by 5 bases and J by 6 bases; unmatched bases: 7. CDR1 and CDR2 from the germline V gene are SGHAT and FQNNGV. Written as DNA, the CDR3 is TGTGCCAGCAGCACGGCTAGCGGGAGTCCCGAGCAGTACTTC. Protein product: CASSTASGSPEQYF.

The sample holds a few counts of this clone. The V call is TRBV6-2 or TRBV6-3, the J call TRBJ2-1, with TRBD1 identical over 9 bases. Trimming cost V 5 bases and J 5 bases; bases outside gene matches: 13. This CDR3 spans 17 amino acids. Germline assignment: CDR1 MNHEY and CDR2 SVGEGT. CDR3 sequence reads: CASSNPLVRTGDNEQFF. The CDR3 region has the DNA TGTGCCAGCAGTAATCCGTTGGTCCGGACAGGGGACAATGAGCAGTTCTTC.

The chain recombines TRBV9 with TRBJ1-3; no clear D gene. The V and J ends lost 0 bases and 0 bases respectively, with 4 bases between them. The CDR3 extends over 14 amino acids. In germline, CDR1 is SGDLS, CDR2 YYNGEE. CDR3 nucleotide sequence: TGTGCCAGCAGCGTAGAGCTCTCTGGAAACACCATATATTTT. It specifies CASSVELSGNTIYF.

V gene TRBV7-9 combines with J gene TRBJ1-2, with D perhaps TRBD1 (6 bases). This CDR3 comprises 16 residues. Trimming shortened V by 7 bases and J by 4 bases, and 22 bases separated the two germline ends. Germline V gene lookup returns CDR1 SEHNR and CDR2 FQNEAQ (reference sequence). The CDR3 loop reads CASNPSRRGLSYGYTF. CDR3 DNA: TGTGCCAGCAACCCCTCACGCAGGGGTCTCTCCTATGGCTACACCTTC.

CDR3 loop: CASSQMTDNSPLHF. The CDR3 DNA follows: TGTGCCAGCAGCCAGATGACAGATAATTCACCCCTCCACTTT. The chain has TRBV3-1 (or the pseudogene TRBV3-2) and TRBJ1-6, with a weak D call TRBD1 (5 bases). The CDR3 is 14 residues long. CDR1 and CDR2 (germline): LGHDT, YNNKEL (reference sequence). V was clipped by 3 bases and J by 5 bases, with 8 bases between them.

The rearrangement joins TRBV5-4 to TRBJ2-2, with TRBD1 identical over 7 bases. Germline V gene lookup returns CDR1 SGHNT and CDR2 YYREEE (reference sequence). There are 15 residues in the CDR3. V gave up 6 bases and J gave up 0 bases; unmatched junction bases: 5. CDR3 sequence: CASTRTGPNTGELFF. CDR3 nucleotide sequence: TGTGCCAGCACCCGGACAGGACCGAACACCGGGGAGCTGTTTTTT.

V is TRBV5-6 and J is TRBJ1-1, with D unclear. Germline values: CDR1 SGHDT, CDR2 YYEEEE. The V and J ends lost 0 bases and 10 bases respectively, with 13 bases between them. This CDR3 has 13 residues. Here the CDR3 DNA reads TGTGCCAGCAGCTTGGGAGGTTCCCCTGGAGCTTTCTTT. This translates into CASSLGGSPGAFF.

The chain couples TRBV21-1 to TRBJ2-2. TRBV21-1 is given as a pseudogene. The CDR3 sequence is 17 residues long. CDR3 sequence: CASSKADTVLDTGELFF. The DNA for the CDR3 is TGTGCCAGCAGCAAAGCGGATACAGTTCTAGACACCGGGGAGCTGTTTTTT.

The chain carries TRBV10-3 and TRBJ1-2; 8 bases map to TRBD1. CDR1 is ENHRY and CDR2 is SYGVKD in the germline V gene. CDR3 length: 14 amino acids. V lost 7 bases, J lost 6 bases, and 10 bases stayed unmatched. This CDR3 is CAIKVPGGLNGYTF. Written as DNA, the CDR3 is TGTGCCATCAAGGTCCCAGGGGGCTTGAATGGCTACACCTTC.

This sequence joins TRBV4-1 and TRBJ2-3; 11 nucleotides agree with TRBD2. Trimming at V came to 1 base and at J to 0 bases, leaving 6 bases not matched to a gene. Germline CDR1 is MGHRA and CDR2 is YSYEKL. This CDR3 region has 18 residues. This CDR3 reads CASSQGLAGGLSTDTQYF. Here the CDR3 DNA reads TGCGCCAGCAGCCAAGGGCTAGCGGGAGGCTTGAGCACAGATACGCAGTATTTT.

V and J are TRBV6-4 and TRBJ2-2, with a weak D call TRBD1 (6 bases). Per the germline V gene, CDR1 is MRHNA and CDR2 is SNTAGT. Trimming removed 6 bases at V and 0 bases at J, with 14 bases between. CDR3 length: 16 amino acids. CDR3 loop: CASRSQGSPNTGELFF. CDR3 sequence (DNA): TGTGCCAGCAGATCACAGGGTTCCCCGAACACCGGGGAGCTGTTTTTT.

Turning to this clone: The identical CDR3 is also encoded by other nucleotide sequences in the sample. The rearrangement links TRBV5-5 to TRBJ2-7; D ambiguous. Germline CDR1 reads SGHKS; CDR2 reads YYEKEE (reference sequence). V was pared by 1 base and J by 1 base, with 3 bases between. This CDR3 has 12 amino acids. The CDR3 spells CASSLSSYEQYF. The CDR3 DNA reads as TGTGCCAGCAGCTTGAGTTCCTACGAGCAGTACTTC.

This CDR3 reads CASSPKTRRDRGYEQYF. The CDR3, as DNA: TGTGCCAGCAGCCCTAAAACCCGCCGGGACAGGGGGTACGAGCAGTACTTC. V and J are TRBV28 and TRBJ2-7; TRBD1 matches 11 bases. Germline CDR1 is MDHEN and CDR2 is SYDVKM. This CDR3 is 17 amino acids long. The ends lost 6 bases at V and 4 bases at J; junction bases unmatched: 14.

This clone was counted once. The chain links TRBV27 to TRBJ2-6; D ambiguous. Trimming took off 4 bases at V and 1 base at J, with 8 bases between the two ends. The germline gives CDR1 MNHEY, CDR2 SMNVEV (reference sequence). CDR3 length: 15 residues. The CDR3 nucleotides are TGTGCCAGCAGTTCCGAGTGGTCTGGGGCCAACGTCCTGACTTTC. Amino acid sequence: CASSSEWSGANVLTF.